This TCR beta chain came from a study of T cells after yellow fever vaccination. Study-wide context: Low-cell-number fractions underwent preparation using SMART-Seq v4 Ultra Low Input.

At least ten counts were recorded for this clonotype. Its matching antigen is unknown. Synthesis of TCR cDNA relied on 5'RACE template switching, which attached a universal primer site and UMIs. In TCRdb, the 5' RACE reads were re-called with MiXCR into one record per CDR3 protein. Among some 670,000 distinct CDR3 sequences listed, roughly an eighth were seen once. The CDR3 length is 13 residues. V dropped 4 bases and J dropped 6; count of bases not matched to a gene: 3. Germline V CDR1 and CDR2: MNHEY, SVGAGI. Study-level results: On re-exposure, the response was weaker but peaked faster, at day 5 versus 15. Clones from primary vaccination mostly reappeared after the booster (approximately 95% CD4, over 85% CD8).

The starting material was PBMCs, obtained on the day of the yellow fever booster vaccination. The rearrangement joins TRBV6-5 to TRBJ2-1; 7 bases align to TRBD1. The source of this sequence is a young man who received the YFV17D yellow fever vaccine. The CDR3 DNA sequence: TGTGCCAGCAGTTGGGACAGTATCAATGAGCAGTTCTTC. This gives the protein CASSWDSINEQFF.